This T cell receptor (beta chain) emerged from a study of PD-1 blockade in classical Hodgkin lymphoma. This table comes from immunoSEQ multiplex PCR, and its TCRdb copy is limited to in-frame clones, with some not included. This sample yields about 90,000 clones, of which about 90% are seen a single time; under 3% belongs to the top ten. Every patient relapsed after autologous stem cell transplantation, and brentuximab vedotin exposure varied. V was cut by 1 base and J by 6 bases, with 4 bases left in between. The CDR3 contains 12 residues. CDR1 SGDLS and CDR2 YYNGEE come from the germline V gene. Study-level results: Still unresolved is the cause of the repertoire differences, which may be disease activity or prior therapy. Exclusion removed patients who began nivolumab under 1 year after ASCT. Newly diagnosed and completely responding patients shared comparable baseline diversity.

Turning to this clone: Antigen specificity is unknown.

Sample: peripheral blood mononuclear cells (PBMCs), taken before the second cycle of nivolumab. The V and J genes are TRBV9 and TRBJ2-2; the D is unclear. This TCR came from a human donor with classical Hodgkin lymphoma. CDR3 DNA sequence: TGTGCCAGCAGCGTAATTCCCGGGGAGCTGTTTTTT. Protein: CASSVIPGELFF.